Presented here are 9 T cell receptor beta chains from one specimen sequenced in a study of PD-1 blockade in classical Hodgkin lymphoma. Assay used: immunoSEQ multiplex PCR; TCRdb lists only in-frame clones, some missing. In the table there are some 23,000 clones, roughly 79% of which are singletons. All patients relapsed after autologous stem cell transplantation, and brentuximab vedotin exposure varied. The source material was peripheral blood mononuclear cells (PBMCs), sampled before the second cycle of nivolumab. The receptors were gathered from a human donor with classical Hodgkin lymphoma.

V and J are TRBV2 and TRBJ2-2; a possible D gene is TRBD1 (5 bases). The CDR3 totals 14 residues. Germline CDR1 reads SNHLY; CDR2 reads FYNNEI. Deletions cut 7 bases from V and 6 bases from J, with 15 bases between. The CDR3 nucleotides are TGTGCCAGCACTGGGGCAAGGTTGGCCGGGGAGCTGTTTTTT. Protein product: CASTGARLAGELFF.

As to this clone: Lacking the conserved final phenylalanine or tryptophan, this CDR3 likely reflects a read error. The DNA is left out, because the CDR3 cannot be placed on it with certainty; the CDR3 is given as TCRdb lists it. V is TRBV29-1 and J is TRBJ1-1. The CDR3 numbers 10 amino acids, ends counted. Per germline, CDR1 SQVTM and CDR2 ANQGSEA. The CDR3 loop is CSVVPGPVDL.

The CDR3 spells CASSCEQEEFEKLFF. The CDR3 bases are TGTGCCAGCAGCTGTGAGCAAGAAGAGTTCGAAAAACTGTTTTTT. V is TRBV7-3 and J is TRBJ1-4; D gene uncertain. This CDR3 region has 15 residues. The V gene lost 4 bases and the J gene lost 8 bases, with 17 bases spanning the gap. CDR1 is SGHTA, CDR2 FQGTGA, per germline.

V usage is TRBV10-2 and J usage is TRBJ2-7; 10 bases align to TRBD1. Germline values: CDR1 WSHSY, CDR2 SAAADI. With 9 bases clipped from V and 4 bases from J, the junction kept 3 bases outside the gene matches. The CDR3 consists of 12 residues. The CDR3 loop reads CASGDRGYEQYF. The CDR3 DNA is TGCGCCAGTGGGGACAGGGGATACGAGCAGTACTTC.

The chain recombines TRBV28 with TRBJ2-5, with TRBD2 matching 11 bases. V trimming: 4 bases; J trimming: 5 bases; junction bases outside the gene matches: 15. CDR3 size: 18 residues. From germline, CDR1 is MDHEN and CDR2 SYDVKM. CDR3 sequence (DNA): TGTGCCAGCAGTTACATAGGTTTTAGCGGGAGGGCCGGGGAGACCCAGTACTTC. Its translation: CASSYIGFSGRAGETQYF.

This chain links TRBV9 with TRBJ1-2; TRBD1 matches 7 bases. Trimming cost V 4 bases and J 8 bases; bases outside gene matches: 11. This CDR3 contains 14 residues. Germline V gives CDR1 SGDLS, CDR2 YYNGEE. The CDR3 DNA sequence: TGTGCCAGCAGCCCAGGAAACCCAGGGGGAGGCTACACCTTC. Amino acid sequence: CASSPGNPGGGYTF.

The chain employs TRBV6-1 and TRBJ1-5, with D perhaps matching TRBD1 (6 bases). Germline CDR1 reads MNHNS; CDR2 reads SASEGT. This CDR3 is 15 amino acids long. V shed 7 bases and J shed 2 bases, with 15 bases lying between them. The chain's CDR3 is CASNRVGGGNQPQHF. The CDR3 DNA reads as TGTGCCAGCAACAGGGTTGGGGGCGGCAATCAGCCCCAGCATTTT.

V and J are TRBV30 and TRBJ2-1; 16 bases fit TRBD2. With V trimmed by 4 bases and J by 1 base, 13 bases remained unmatched. This CDR3 region has 20 residues. Germline-derived CDR1 and CDR2 are GTSNPN and SVGIG (reference sequence). CDR3 in amino acids: CAWTHKWGLAGGPSYNEQFF. CDR3 bases: TGTGCCTGGACTCATAAATGGGGACTAGCGGGAGGGCCTTCCTACAATGAGCAGTTCTTC.

The chain recombines TRBV4-2 with TRBJ1-3; D not resolved. CDR1 LGHNA and CDR2 YNFKEQ come from the germline V gene. Trimming shortened V by 4 bases and J by 4 bases, and 11 bases separated the two germline ends. CDR3 length: 14 residues. CDR3 protein: CASSPAGLGNTIYF. CDR3 bases: TGTGCCAGCAGCCCCGCAGGATTGGGAAACACCATATATTTT.